Listed below are T cell receptor beta chains from one sample, sequenced in a study of T cell clonotyping in hematopoietic cell transplantation. Assay used: immunoSEQ multiplex PCR; TCRdb lists only in-frame clones, some missing. The sample holds tens of thousands of clones, 75% to 90% seen once. Sequencing used peripheral blood mononuclear cells. Receptor source: a woman aged 40 to 55 in good health. Some clones in this sample may be carry-over from other donors' samples. The CDR3 runs from the conserved cysteine through the conserved F or W. The D gene is left open where the match is weak. Rows give clone size only sometimes, using once, few, many, or a class for an expanded clone.

V,J,D,size,DNA,CDR3
TRBV7-9,TRBJ1-2,-,once,TGTGCCAGCAGCTCCGGTGGACGGATCCATGGCTACACCTTC,CASSSGGRIHGYTF
TRBV7-9,TRBJ2-3,TRBD2,-,TGTGTGGGACAGCGGGAGGTAGCAGATACGCAGTATTTT,CVGQREVADTQYF
TRBV5-8,TRBJ1-1,-,-,TGTGCCAGCAGCCGGGACATCGACACTGAAGCTTTCTTT,CASSRDIDTEAFF
TRBV5-1,TRBJ2-4,-,-,TGCGCCAGCAGCCCCAGATACTCTGGCGGGGACATTCAGTACTTC,CASSPRYSGGDIQYF
TRBV11-2,TRBJ2-3,-,-,TGTGCCAGCAGGGACTTGACAGAGGGACCAGATACGCAGTATTTT,CASRDLTEGPDTQYF
TRBV2,TRBJ2-7,TRBD1,-,TGTGCCAGCAACCAAGACAGGGGGGACAACGAGCAGTACTTC,CASNQDRGDNEQYF
TRBV6-5,TRBJ1-4,-,once,TGTGCCAGCAGTTACTCGTACGGACTTGAGGAAAAACTGTTTTTT,CASSYSYGLEEKLFF
TRBV5-4,TRBJ1-1,-,-,TGTGCCAGCAGCCGCTCACCAGGGGAACAGACTGAAGCTTTCTTT,CASSRSPGEQTEAFF
TRBV7-2,TRBJ1-2,TRBD1,-,TGTGCCAGCAGCTTAAACCGGGACAGGGGAAATGGCTACACCTTC,CASSLNRDRGNGYTF
TRBV20-1,TRBJ1-4,-,-,TGCAGTGCTAGACTACAGGCAGTTAGTTTTTTT,CSARLQAVSFF
TRBV11-2,TRBJ1-2,-,-,TGTGCCAGCAGCTTCACAGCGGTAGCTAACTATGGCTACACCTTC,CASSFTAVANYGYTF
TRBV18,TRBJ2-7,-,-,TGTGCCAGCTCACAGGACAGCGGACTCACCTACGAGCAGTACTTC,CASSQDSGLTYEQYF
TRBV9,TRBJ2-2,TRBD2,-,TGTGCCAGCAGCGTTACTAGCGGGTACAACGGGGAGCTGTTTTTT,CASSVTSGYNGELFF
TRBV19,TRBJ2-7,TRBD1,-,TGTGCCAGTAGTCAACAGGGGGCCTACGAGCAGTACTTC,CASSQQGAYEQYF
TRBV30,TRBJ1-1,-,once,TGTGCCTGGAATCGATTCGGGATCCCGGATAGGGAAGCTTTCTTT,CAWNRFGIPDREAFF
TRBV6-1,TRBJ2-3,TRBD2,-,TGTGCCAGCAGCGCCCTAGCGGGAGGGCCCGATACGCAGTATTTT,CASSALAGGPDTQYF
TRBV7-3,TRBJ2-5,TRBD2,-,TGTGCCAGCAGCCAACTAGCGGGAGTAGGGACCCAGTACTTC,CASSQLAGVGTQYF